Listed below are T cell receptor beta chains from one sample, sequenced in a study of cytomegalovirus exposure and HLA in healthy donors. The data were produced by immunoSEQ multiplex PCR, yet TCRdb's version contains in-frame clones alone and is incomplete. Seen here are 100,000 or so clones, roughly two thirds observed once, and the top ten hold roughly 3.5%. The source material was PBMCs. The receptors derive from a man aged 35 to 55 in good health and CMV-seronegative. The CDR3 runs from the conserved cysteine through the conserved F or W. The D gene is left open where the match is weak. The size field is filled for only some rows; it gives once, few, many or a size class.

abundance | d_gene | j_gene | v_gene | CDR3aa | CDR3nt
few | NA | TRBJ1-1 | TRBV5-4 | CASSLDDFLENTEAFF | TGTGCCAGCAGCTTGGATGACTTTCTGGAGAACACTGAAGCTTTCTTT
few | NA | TRBJ1-2 | TRBV5-4 | CASSLFGGGRQAYGYTF | TGTGCCAGCAGCTTGTTTGGGGGCGGACGCCAGGCGTATGGCTACACCTTC
NA | NA | TRBJ1-1 | TRBV6-6 | CASSYSTGGAEAFF | TGTGCCAGCAGTTACTCGACGGGGGGGGCTGAAGCTTTCTTT
NA | TRBD1 | TRBJ1-5 | TRBV5-1 | CASSPGTGNQPQHF | TGCGCCAGCAGCCCAGGGACAGGGAATCAGCCCCAGCATTTT
NA | TRBD1 | TRBJ2-1 | TRBV6-1 | CASSIGQGGAEQFF | TGTGCCAGCAGCATAGGACAGGGTGGTGCTGAGCAGTTCTTC
NA | NA | TRBJ1-2 | TRBV19 | CASTTGVGGYTF | TGTGCCAGTACCACCGGGGTTGGTGGCTACACCTTC
NA | NA | TRBJ1-4 | TRBV19 | CASSIVGFIPAEKLFF | TGTGCCAGTAGTATAGTTGGTTTCATACCCGCGGAAAAACTGTTTTTT
NA | NA | TRBJ1-2 | TRBV7-9 | CASSLYGYTF | TGTGCCAGCAGCCTTTATGGCTACACCTTC
NA | TRBD1 | TRBJ1-2 | TRBV27 | CASSYTPDRDYYGYTF | TGTGCCAGCAGTTATACCCCGGACAGGGACTACTATGGCTACACCTTC
once | NA | TRBJ1-2 | TRBV7-2 | CASSLGSVAYGYTF | TGTGCCAGCAGCTTAGGGAGCGTCGCCTATGGCTACACCTTC
NA | TRBD2 | TRBJ2-1 | TRBV4-2 | CASSLRASGEYNEQFF | TGTGCCAGCAGCCTTAGGGCTAGCGGGGAATACAATGAGCAGTTCTTC
medium-sized | NA | TRBJ2-6 | TRBV6-1 | CASSETTGTGANVLTF | TGTGCCAGCAGTGAAACCACAGGGACCGGGGCCAACGTCCTGACTTTC
NA | NA | TRBJ1-6 | TRBV7-6 | CASSLEAGDNSPLHF | TGTGCCAGCAGCTTAGAAGCAGGGGACAATTCACCCCTCCACTTT
few | TRBD1 | TRBJ2-2 | TRBV5-1 | CASSLIGQGTGELFF | TGCGCCAGCAGCTTGATCGGACAGGGAACCGGGGAGCTGTTTTTT
NA | TRBD2 | TRBJ2-5 | TRBV15 | CATSSQGSGGGETQYF | TGTGCCACCAGCAGCCAGGGTAGCGGGGGGGGAGAGACCCAGTACTTC
NA | TRBD1 | TRBJ2-7 | TRBV5-1 | CASSAGGARYTYEQYF | TGCGCCAGCAGCGCAGGGGGCGCACGTTACACCTACGAGCAGTACTTC
NA | NA | TRBJ2-6 | TRBV18 | CASSPATGEPGANVLTF | TGTGCCAGCTCACCGGCGACAGGAGAACCTGGGGCCAACGTCCTGACTTTC
NA | NA | TRBJ1-4 | TRBV18 | CASSPPAGEKLFF | TGTGCCAGCTCACCACCGGCGGGAGAAAAACTGTTTTTT
NA | TRBD1 | TRBJ2-5 | TRBV6-6 | CASSSPGTGKETQYF | TGTGCCAGCAGTTCCCCCGGGACAGGGAAAGAGACCCAGTACTTC
few | TRBD1 | TRBJ1-1 | TRBV6-6 | CASSKRDRGFTEAFF | TGTGCCAGCAGTAAACGGGACAGGGGTTTCACTGAAGCTTTCTTT
NA | TRBD1 | TRBJ1-5 | TRBV14 | CASSSPPRGQKFNQPQHF | TGTGCCAGCAGCTCCCCGCCCCGGGGACAGAAGTTCAATCAGCCCCAGCATTTT
NA | TRBD1 | TRBJ1-1 | TRBV9 | CASSVIEPHRGRTEAFF | TGTGCCAGCAGCGTAATCGAGCCCCACAGGGGGCGGACTGAAGCTTTCTTT
NA | NA | TRBJ2-5 | TRBV4-1 | CASSQAPGETQYF | TGCGCCAGCAGCCAAGCCCCCGGAGAGACCCAGTACTTC
NA | NA | TRBJ2-7 | TRBV4-3 | CASSQERGPSYEQYF | TGCGCCAGCAGCCAAGAGCGGGGACCTTCCTACGAGCAGTACTTC
NA | TRBD1 | TRBJ1-5 | TRBV6-6 | CASSSGGTGKIQPQHF | TGTGCCAGCAGTTCCGGGGGGACAGGGAAAATTCAGCCCCAGCATTTT
NA | NA | TRBJ1-3 | TRBV19 | CATSPSGDSGNTIYF | TGTGCCACCAGCCCCTCGGGAGACTCTGGAAACACCATATATTTT
NA | TRBD2 | TRBJ2-5 | TRBV12-5 | CASETGGLETQYF | TGTGCTAGTGAGACGGGGGGGCTGGAGACCCAGTACTTC
NA | NA | TRBJ2-7 | TRBV28 | CASSPSHPYEQYF | TGTGCCAGCAGCCCAAGCCATCCCTACGAGCAGTACTTC
NA | NA | TRBJ1-3 | TRBV30 | CAWSPGGLGGNTIYF | TGTGCCTGGAGTCCGGGCGGACTTGGAGGAAACACCATATATTTT
few | NA | TRBJ2-7 | TRBV6-5 | CASSYPQTGQYF | TGTGCCAGCAGTTACCCTCAGACGGGGCAGTACTTC
once | TRBD1 | TRBJ1-1 | TRBV2 | CASSEIGWAGGTEAFF | TGTGCCAGCAGTGAAATCGGGTGGGCAGGGGGCACTGAAGCTTTCTTT
medium-sized | TRBD2 | TRBJ2-7 | TRBV7-3 | CASSLIASGGPHEQYF | TGTGCCAGCAGCTTAATTGCTAGCGGGGGCCCCCACGAGCAGTACTTC
NA | NA | TRBJ2-2 | TRBV5-6 | CASSPDYTGELFF | TGTGCCAGCAGCCCAGATTACACCGGGGAGCTGTTTTTT
NA | TRBD1 | TRBJ2-5 | TRBV5-1 | CASSGTGLGETQYF | TGCGCCAGCAGCGGGACAGGCCTGGGGGAGACCCAGTACTTC
NA | TRBD1 | TRBJ1-2 | TRBV29-1 | CSVILQGLDYGYTF | TGCAGCGTCATACTACAGGGGCTTGACTATGGCTACACCTTC
once | NA | TRBJ1-5 | TRBV2 | CASSESFGGRAQPQHF | TGTGCCAGCAGTGAAAGCTTCGGTGGCAGGGCGCAGCCCCAGCATTTT
NA | NA | TRBJ2-5 | TRBV5-1 | CASSFGGRQETQYF | TGCGCCAGCAGCTTTGGGGGGAGGCAAGAGACCCAGTACTTC
few | NA | TRBJ2-1 | TRBV30 | CAWSGFSRFSSALTTYNEQFF | TGTGCCTGGAGTGGATTCTCGCGTTTTTCGTCCGCGTTGACTACTTACAATGAGCAGTTCTTC
NA | TRBD1 | TRBJ2-7 | TRBV27 | CASSWGQYYEQYF | TGTGCCAGCAGTTGGGGACAGTACTACGAGCAGTACTTC
NA | NA | TRBJ2-1 | TRBV4-1 | CASSPAWHEQFF | TGCGCCAGCAGCCCAGCGTGGCATGAGCAGTTCTTC
NA | NA | TRBJ2-5 | TRBV9 | CASSRGLETQYF | TGTGCCAGCAGCAGGGGTCTGGAGACCCAGTACTTC
NA | NA | TRBJ2-7 | TRBV6-4 | CASSDSISGSSYEQYF | TGTGCCAGCAGTGACTCGATATCAGGGTCCTCCTACGAGCAGTACTTC
NA | NA | TRBJ1-5 | TRBV13 | CASRPPGGSNQPQHF | TGTGCCAGCAGGCCACCGGGAGGGAGCAATCAGCCCCAGCATTTT
few | TRBD1 | TRBJ1-1 | TRBV2 | CASCVGTGTEAFF | TGTGCCAGCTGTGTCGGGACAGGGACCGAAGCTTTCTTT
NA | TRBD1 | TRBJ1-3 | TRBV30 | CAWSSDRGSGNTIYF | TGTGCCTGGAGTTCTGACAGGGGCTCTGGAAACACCATATATTTT
few | TRBD1 | TRBJ1-4 | TRBV14 | CASSPTGVTNEKLFF | TGTGCCAGCAGCCCCACAGGGGTGACTAATGAAAAACTGTTTTTT
NA | TRBD2 | TRBJ2-5 | TRBV5-4 | CASSLEAGGPKTQYF | TGTGCCAGCAGCTTGGAAGCGGGGGGGCCGAAGACCCAGTACTTC
few | TRBD1 | TRBJ2-7 | TRBV7-9 | CASSYLTGGQYEQYF | TGTGCCAGCAGCTACTTGACAGGGGGGCAATACGAGCAGTACTTC
NA | NA | TRBJ2-7 | TRBV2 | CASSEQGSSYEQYF | TGTGCCAGCAGTGAACAGGGGAGCTCCTACGAGCAGTACTTC
few | TRBD1 | TRBJ1-4 | TRBV4-1 | CASSLLSRGQNEKLFF | TGCGCCAGCAGCCTCCTAAGTAGGGGGCAGAATGAAAAACTGTTTTTT
NA | TRBD2 | TRBJ2-1 | TRBV30 | CAWGALAGGPDEQFF | TGTGCCTGGGGGGCCCTAGCGGGGGGGCCAGATGAGCAGTTCTTC
NA | NA | TRBJ2-7 | TRBV6-1 | CASTATTPPGEQYF | TGTGCCAGCACGGCTACTACCCCTCCTGGCGAGCAGTACTTC
NA | TRBD2 | TRBJ2-5 | TRBV5-5 | CASSPRGTSGALETQYF | TGTGCCAGCAGCCCTAGGGGGACTAGCGGGGCCTTGGAGACCCAGTACTTC
NA | TRBD2 | TRBJ2-3 | TRBV4-2 | CASSRGLAGSTDTQYF | TGTGCCAGCAGCCGAGGACTAGCGGGGAGCACAGATACGCAGTATTTT
NA | NA | TRBJ1-1 | TRBV19 | CASSIEQGNTEAFF | TGTGCCAGTAGTATAGAACAGGGGAACACTGAAGCTTTCTTT
NA | TRBD1 | TRBJ1-2 | TRBV6-5 | CASRNTGAYGYTF | TGTGCCAGCAGGAACACAGGGGCGTATGGCTACACCTTC
NA | TRBD1 | TRBJ1-4 | TRBV6-6 | CASSQGGRGEKLFF | TGTGCCAGCAGCCAGGGGGGAAGGGGTGAAAAACTGTTTTTT
NA | NA | TRBJ1-1 | TRBV4-2 | CASSQVDSMNTEAFF | TGTGCCAGCAGCCAAGTCGACAGCATGAACACTGAAGCTTTCTTT